These 14 T cell receptor beta chains were sequenced from one sample in a study of Tregs in tolerant kidney transplant recipients. This table comes from immunoSEQ multiplex PCR, and its TCRdb copy is limited to in-frame clones, with some not included. The repertoire holds 85,000 to 100,000 clones, roughly 93% seen once, with 0.4% to 0.55% in the top ten. The specimen was CD4+ T cells from blood, collected before the transplant. The receptor source for this set is a human donor who received a combined kidney and bone marrow transplant.

The J gene is TRBJ2-7, the V gene TRBV6-7, with TRBD2 matching 11 bases. TRBV6-7 belongs to the ORF category, with a function that is uncertain. Losses at the gene ends were 2 bases for V and 4 bases for J; bases not matched to a gene: 13. The CDR3 totals 18 residues. Here the CDR3 DNA reads TGTGCCAGCAGTTACGCTGTATGCGCCGGGACTAGCGGATACGAGCAGTACTTC. Its translation: CASSYAVCAGTSGYEQYF.

This chain connects TRBV29-1 to TRBJ2-3; TRBD2 might be the D (6 bases). The CDR3 runs 14 residues. CDR1 is SQVTM and CDR2 is ANQGSEA in the germline V gene. The V end was cut by 3 bases, the J end by 5 bases, with 15 bases between. The CDR3 nucleotides are TGCAGCGTTGAGGGCGGGAAGCACGTAGATACGCAGTATTTT. Protein product: CSVEGGKHVDTQYF.

This chain links TRBV7-2 with TRBJ1-4, with unresolved D. The CDR3 length is 15 residues. Germline V lookup: CDR1 SGHTA, CDR2 FQGNSA. Trimming took off 5 bases at V and 10 bases at J, with 20 bases between the two ends. The CDR3 region has the DNA TGTGCCAGCAGCCCTTACCCCGGGGAGTTAGCAAAACTGTTTTTT. It yields the protein CASSPYPGELAKLFF.

This clone was detected once. The chain recombines TRBV29-1 with TRBJ1-4; D remains unclear. V was trimmed by 5 bases and J by 5 bases, leaving 9 bases between them. This CDR3 region has 12 residues. Looked up from germline, CDR1 is SQVTM and CDR2 is ANQGSEA. CDR3 region: CSVSTPNEKLFF. CDR3 in DNA: TGCAGCGTTAGTACACCGAATGAAAAACTGTTTTTT.

This clone has a single count. This sequence joins TRBV5-8 and TRBJ2-1, with TRBD1 matching 10 bases. The CDR3 runs 13 residues. Unmatched junction bases numbered 2, after V lost 4 bases and J lost 7 bases. Germline CDR1 is SGHTS and CDR2 is YDEGEE. CDR3 nucleotide sequence: TGTGCCAGCAGCCTGGGACAGGGGAATGAGCAGTTCTTC. Amino acids: CASSLGQGNEQFF.

This rearrangement joins TRBV5-1 to TRBJ1-1; possibly TRBD1 for D (5 bases). The germline V and J ends were trimmed by 0 bases and 6 bases, with 15 bases remaining between them. This CDR3 region has 15 residues. CDR1 and CDR2 (germline): SGHRS, YFSETQ. The CDR3, as DNA: TGCGCCAGCAGCTTGGGTTTTACAGCGGGACCTGAAGCTTTCTTT. Its protein is CASSLGFTAGPEAFF.

The chain is built from TRBV25-1 and TRBJ1-2; D is possibly TRBD1 (5 bases). Germline assignment: CDR1 MGHDK and CDR2 SYGVNS. Deletions cut 3 bases from V and 4 bases from J, with 24 bases between. The CDR3 is 18 amino acids. Here the CDR3 DNA reads TGTGCCAGCAGTGAGAGAGAGGCCCTCAGGGTTGGGTTCTATGGCTACACCTTC. It encodes CASSEREALRVGFYGYTF.

This clone was seen just once. V and J are TRBV4-3 and TRBJ1-6; tentatively, D is TRBD1 (6 bases). In germline, CDR1 is LGHNA, CDR2 YSLEER. There are 14 residues in the CDR3. V shed 3 bases and J shed 13 bases, with 16 bases lying between them. The CDR3 spells CASSHIQQGWPLHF. In DNA, the CDR3 is TGCGCCAGCAGCCACATCCAGCAGGGGTGGCCCCTCCACTTT.

The CDR3 loop reads CASSRAGQETQYF. DNA of the CDR3: TGCGCCAGCAGCAGGGCGGGGCAAGAGACCCAGTACTTC. The chain recombines TRBV5-1 with TRBJ2-5; tentatively, D is TRBD2 (6 bases). The germline V gene encodes CDR1 SGHRS and CDR2 YFSETQ. CDR3 length: 13 amino acids. V lost 4 bases and J 2 bases, leaving 9 bases between the germline ends.

The chain has TRBV7-2 and TRBJ1-6, with D perhaps matching TRBD1 (5 bases). Trimming took 4 bases from V and 9 from J, leaving 19 bases between them. This CDR3 contains 16 residues. Looked up from germline, CDR1 is SGHTA and CDR2 is FQGNSA. The CDR3 bases are TGTGCCAGCAGCTCCCTAGGGACGGGAGCGGTTTCACCCCTCCACTTT. Translating gives CASSSLGTGAVSPLHF.

J is TRBJ1-1 and V is TRBV10-3; no definite D call. Germline CDR1 ENHRY, CDR2 SYGVKD. V was clipped by 4 bases and J by 1 base, with 7 bases between them. The CDR3 is made up of 13 amino acids. CDR3 in DNA: TGTGCCATCAGTGCAGAGCGGAACACTGAAGCTTTCTTT. It encodes CAISAERNTEAFF.

This chain links TRBV4-2 with TRBJ2-5; D perhaps matches TRBD2 (7 bases). V lost 0 bases, J lost 0 bases, and 14 bases lay in between. This CDR3 is 17 amino acids long. Germline-derived CDR1 and CDR2 are LGHNA and YNFKEQ. The CDR3 reads CASSQDFGGRYQETQYF. Written as DNA, the CDR3 is TGTGCCAGCAGCCAAGATTTCGGGGGGCGGTACCAAGAGACCCAGTACTTC.

About this clone: A read error may account for a junction end that differs from germline. Other DNA sequences in this sample translate to the same CDR3. V usage is TRBV30 and J usage is TRBJ1-6; no reliable D call. The germline V gene has CDR1 GTSNPN and CDR2 SVGIG (reference sequence). The CDR3 runs to 15 residues. CDR3 sequence reads: CASSHGGRINSPLHF. The CDR3 nucleotides are TGTGCCTCCTCACACGGTGGCAGGATAAATTCCCCCCTCCACTTT.

The chain links TRBV14 to TRBJ1-1, with 12 bases identical to TRBD1. The CDR3 totals 16 residues. The J segment lost 4 bases and the V segment lost 2 bases, leaving 5 bases of the junction unmatched. Germline CDR1 is SGHDN and CDR2 is FVKESK. Here the CDR3 reads CASSQMGQGAGTEAFF. The CDR3 DNA sequence: TGTGCCAGCAGCCAAATGGGACAGGGGGCCGGCACTGAAGCTTTCTTT.